The source of this T cell receptor beta chain is a study of T cells after yellow fever vaccination. Germline V gene lookup returns CDR1 MNHEY and CDR2 SVGAGI. Germline trimming cut 4 bases from V and 6 bases from J; bases unmatched to any gene: 9. This CDR3 spans 16 amino acids. Each CDR3 protein gets one entry after TCRdb re-called the 5' RACE reads with MiXCR. The table records under 200,000 distinct CDR3 sequences, 6.5% to 8.5% of them present only once. This clonotype was counted many times. The sequenced sample was CD4+ T cells sorted from PBMCs, obtained 5 to 6 days after the first yellow fever vaccination. This TCR derives from a man between 18 and 29 years old who received the YFV17D yellow fever vaccine. V is TRBV6-5 and J is TRBJ1-5; 10 bases fit TRBD1. CDR3 sequence reads: CASSSERQGAGQPQHF. CDR3 nucleotide sequence: TGTGCCAGCAGTTCCGAGCGACAGGGGGCTGGTCAGCCCCAGCATTTT.